The text below deals with one T cell receptor beta chain. The sample originates from a study of blood T cell repertoires in COVID-19. Study in general: The United States, Italy and Spain supplied acute and convalescent COVID-19 samples. The cDNA or gDNA used as material had been derived from T cells, B-cell-depleted T cells, or PBMCs.

In the authors' methods: Reference gene primers were amplified, and this amplification served to estimate nucleated cell counts. Clones were read by immunoSEQ multiplex PCR, and TCRdb kept only the in-frame ones, dropping some. The V and J calls and clone size come from that table; D and trimming were worked out from the DNA. The table has fewer than 500,000 clones, about four fifths seen once; the top ten hold around 1%. Trimming removed 5 bases from V and 1 base from J, with 14 bases in between. The CDR3 spans 15 residues. Germline CDR1 is MNHEY and CDR2 is SMNVEV (reference sequence). What was sequenced was peripheral blood. The chain joins TRBV27 to TRBJ1-1; D remains unclear. This sequence originates from a human donor with acute or convalescent COVID-19. The donor label of this sample is uncertain. The CDR3 DNA is TGTGCCAGCAGTCCTCTGGGCCCCGGGAACACTGAAGCTTTCTTT. It specifies CASSPLGPGNTEAFF.